The following is a T cell receptor (beta chain) sequence with its context. Its specificity is not known. This entry comes from a study of long-term antiretroviral therapy in people with HIV. Findings and caveats of the study: Samples were collected from the mid-2000s to the late 2010s under possibly less effective ART regimens. Although diversity increased after ART, it remained lower than in transplant donor controls. HIV repertoires showed narrower CDR3 length ranges than controls.

Germline assignment: CDR1 SQVTM and CDR2 ANQGSEA. The CDR3 spans 16 residues. Trimming took off 6 bases at V and 5 bases at J, with 25 bases between the two ends. The run of the v3.0 immunoSEQ assay was at survey level. Per-sample sequencing targets were roughly 40,000-50,000 T-cell genomes. Data came from immunoSEQ multiplex PCR; TCRdb stores just in-frame clones and leaves some out. Of about 20,000 clones in the sample, over 75% were seen once. This receptor was identified in a woman in her twenties or thirties with HIV. The chain links TRBV29-1 to TRBJ1-1, with a possible D match to TRBD1 (6 bases). Sequencing was performed on unsorted PBMCs, taken 1.8 years before starting antiretroviral therapy. This CDR3 reads CSVSGGRSRWYTEAFF. The CDR3 DNA is TGCAGCGTCTCCGGGGGGCGAAGTAGATGGTATACTGAAGCTTTCTTT.